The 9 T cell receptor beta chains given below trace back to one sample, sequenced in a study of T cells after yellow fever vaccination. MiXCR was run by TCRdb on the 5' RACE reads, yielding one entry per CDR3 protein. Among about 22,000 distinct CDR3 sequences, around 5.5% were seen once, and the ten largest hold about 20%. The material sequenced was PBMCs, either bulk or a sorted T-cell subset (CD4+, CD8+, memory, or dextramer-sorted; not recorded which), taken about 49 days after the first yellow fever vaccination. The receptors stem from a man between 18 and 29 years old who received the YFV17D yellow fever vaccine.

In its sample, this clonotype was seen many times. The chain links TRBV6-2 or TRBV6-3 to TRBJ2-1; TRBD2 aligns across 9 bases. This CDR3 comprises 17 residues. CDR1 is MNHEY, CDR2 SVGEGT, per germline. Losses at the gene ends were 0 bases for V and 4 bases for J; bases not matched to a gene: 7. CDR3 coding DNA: TGTGCCAGCAGTTACTCGGCCCCTAGCGGGGTATACAATGAGCAGTTCTTC. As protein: CASSYSAPSGVYNEQFF.

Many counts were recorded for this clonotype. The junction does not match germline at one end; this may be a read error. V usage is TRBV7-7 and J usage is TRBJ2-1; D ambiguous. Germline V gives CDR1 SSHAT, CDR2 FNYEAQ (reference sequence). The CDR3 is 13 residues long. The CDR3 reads CASSSAWGGEQFF. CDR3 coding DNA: TGTGCTAGCAGCTCGGCGTGGGGTGGTGAGCAGTTCTTC.

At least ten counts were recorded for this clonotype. The CDR3 region is CASSGSGQGDEKLFF. CDR3 coding DNA: TGTGCCAGTAGTGGATCGGGACAGGGTGATGAAAAACTGTTTTTT. The V call is TRBV19, the J call TRBJ1-4; 9 bases line up with TRBD1. This CDR3 region has 15 residues. With V trimmed by 5 bases and J by 6 bases, 7 bases remained unmatched. CDR1 and CDR2 from the germline V gene are LNHDA and SQIVND (reference sequence).

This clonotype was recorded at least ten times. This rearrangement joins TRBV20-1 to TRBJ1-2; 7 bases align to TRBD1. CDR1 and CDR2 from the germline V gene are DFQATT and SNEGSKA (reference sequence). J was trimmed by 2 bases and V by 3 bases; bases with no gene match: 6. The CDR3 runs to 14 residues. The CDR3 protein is CSASRTGVNYGYTF. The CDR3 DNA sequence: TGCAGTGCTAGTAGAACAGGGGTGAACTATGGCTACACCTTC.

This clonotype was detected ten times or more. The CDR3 here is CASSPITSGGSDTGELFF. CDR3 nucleotides: TGCGCCAGCAGCCCTATCACTAGCGGGGGGTCGGACACCGGGGAGCTGTTTTTT. V is TRBV4-3 and J is TRBJ2-2; 12 bases agree with TRBD2. V shed 4 bases and J 3 bases; nucleotides not matched to a gene: 9. Germline V gives CDR1 LGHNA, CDR2 YSLEER. This CDR3 comprises 18 residues.

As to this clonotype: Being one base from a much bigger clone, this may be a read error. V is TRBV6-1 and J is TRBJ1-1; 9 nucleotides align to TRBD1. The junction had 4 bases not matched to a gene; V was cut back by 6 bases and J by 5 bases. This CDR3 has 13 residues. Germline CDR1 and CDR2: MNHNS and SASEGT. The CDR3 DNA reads TGTGCCAGCAGGGGACAGGGATTGACTGAAGCTTTCTTT. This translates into CASRGQGLTEAFF.

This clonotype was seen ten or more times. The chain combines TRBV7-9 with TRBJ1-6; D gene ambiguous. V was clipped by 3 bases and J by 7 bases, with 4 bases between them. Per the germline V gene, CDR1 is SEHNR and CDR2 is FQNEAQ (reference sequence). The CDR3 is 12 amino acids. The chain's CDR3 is CASSFQNSPLHF. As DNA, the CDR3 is TGTGCCAGCAGCTTCCAGAATTCACCCCTCCACTTT.

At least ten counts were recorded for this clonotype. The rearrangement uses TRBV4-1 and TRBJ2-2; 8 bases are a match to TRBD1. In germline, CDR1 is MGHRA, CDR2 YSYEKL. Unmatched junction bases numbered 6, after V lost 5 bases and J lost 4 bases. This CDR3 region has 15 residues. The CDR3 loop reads CASSGRTGPTGELFF. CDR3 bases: TGCGCCAGCAGCGGACGGACAGGGCCCACCGGGGAGCTGTTTTTT.

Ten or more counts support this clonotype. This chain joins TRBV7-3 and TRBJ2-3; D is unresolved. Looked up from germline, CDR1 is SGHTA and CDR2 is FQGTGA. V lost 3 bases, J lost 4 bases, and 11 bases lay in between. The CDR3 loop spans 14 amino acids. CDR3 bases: TGTGCCAGCAGCTTTTTACCCCAATCAGATACGCAGTATTTT. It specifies CASSFLPQSDTQYF.